Following are 13 T cell receptor beta chains from one sample sequenced in a study of blood T cell repertoires in COVID-19. The table came from immunoSEQ multiplex PCR; TCRdb's copy has only in-frame clones and leaves some out. This sample has some 200,000 clones, with approximately 90% found just once. What was sequenced was PBMCs or T cells enriched from blood (not recorded which). Every receptor here comes from a man aged 18 to 29 with acute COVID-19.

The J gene is TRBJ2-2, the V gene TRBV28; 16 nucleotides match TRBD2. The CDR3 runs 19 residues. Germline values: CDR1 MDHEN, CDR2 SYDVKM. V gave up 4 bases and J gave up 6 bases; unmatched junction bases: 11. The chain's CDR3 is CASSSTGTSGRAWAGELFF. DNA of the CDR3: TGTGCCAGCAGTTCCACCGGGACTAGCGGGAGGGCCTGGGCCGGGGAGCTGTTTTTT.

The chain is built from TRBV18 and TRBJ1-1; D perhaps matches TRBD1 (6 bases). Germline loops: CDR1 KGHSH, CDR2 LQKENI. V shed 5 bases and J shed 6 bases, with 19 bases lying between them. This CDR3 spans 15 amino acids. CDR3 protein: CASSSESGGRAEAFF. The DNA for the CDR3 is TGTGCCAGCTCATCCGAGTCGGGGGGGCGCGCTGAAGCTTTCTTT.

The chain joins TRBV5-1 to TRBJ2-1; 8 nucleotides match TRBD1. V dropped 4 bases and J dropped 8; count of bases not matched to a gene: 8. CDR1 SGHRS and CDR2 YFSETQ come from the germline V gene. The CDR3 consists of 14 residues. CDR3 bases: TGCGCCAGCAGCGCCGGACAGGGTACGCATGAGCAGTTCTTC. Amino acid sequence: CASSAGQGTHEQFF.

The V gene is TRBV18, the J gene TRBJ2-1; tentatively, D is TRBD2 (6 bases). The germline gives CDR1 KGHSH, CDR2 LQKENI. The CDR3 consists of 14 residues. The V and J ends lost 3 bases and 10 bases respectively, with 16 bases between them. CDR3 amino acids: CASSPGPVAGEQFF. The CDR3 bases are TGTGCCAGCTCACCGGGCCCAGTGGCGGGAGAGCAGTTCTTC. Filled out from reference TRBV18 and TRBJ2-1, the complete variable domain reads NAGVMQNPRHLVRRRGQEARLRCSPMKGHSHVYWYRQLPEEGLKFMVYLQKENIIDESGMPKERFSAEFPKEGPSILRIQQVVRGDSAAYFCASSPGPVAGEQFFGPGTRLTVL.

The chain is built from TRBV10-1 and TRBJ2-7, with 8 bases identical to TRBD1. The CDR3 covers 13 residues. Trimming took 8 bases from V and 1 from J; bases not matched to a gene: 4. Germline V lookup: CDR1 WNHNN, CDR2 SYGVQD (reference sequence). In nucleotides, the CDR3 is TGCGCCAGCCGGGACAGGTTTTCCTACGAGCAGTACTTC. Encoded protein: CASRDRFSYEQYF.

DNA of the CDR3: TGTGCCAGCAGTTTTGGGGCATCCTACGAGCAGTACTTC. This sequence encodes CASSFGASYEQYF. J is TRBJ2-7 and V is TRBV6-5, with D possibly TRBD1 on 5 matching bases. Per the germline V gene, CDR1 is MNHEY and CDR2 is SVGAGI. With 4 bases removed from V and 1 base from J, the gap between germline ends came to 8 bases. The CDR3 contains 13 residues.

The table lists this clone with a count of one. The chain employs TRBV11-2 and TRBJ1-1; D possibly corresponds to TRBD1 (5 bases). Germline V lookup: CDR1 SGHAT, CDR2 FQNNGV. Trimming took 3 bases from V and 5 from J, leaving 10 bases between them. The CDR3 loop spans 13 amino acids. Here the CDR3 reads CASSLGPGTEAFF. The CDR3 DNA sequence: TGTGCCAGCAGCTTGGGGCCAGGGACTGAAGCTTTCTTT.

The chain is built from TRBV12-3 or TRBV12-4 and TRBJ1-3, with 10 bases matching TRBD1. CDR3 size: 12 residues. V shed 5 bases and J 9 bases; nucleotides not matched to a gene: 1. The CDR3 bases are TGTGCCAGCAGTGGGGACAGGGGCACCATATATTTT. This encodes CASSGDRGTIYF.

The chain links TRBV14 to TRBJ2-1, with 11 bases fitting TRBD2. CDR3 size: 15 residues. The V segment lost 3 bases and the J segment 4 bases; nucleotides outside the gene matches: 2. The germline CDR1 and CDR2 sequences are SGHDN and FVKESK. CDR3 residues: CASSQGLAEYNEQFF. CDR3 nucleotide sequence: TGTGCCAGCAGCCAGGGACTAGCGGAATACAATGAGCAGTTCTTC.

The V call is TRBV6-5, the J call TRBJ1-5, with D maybe TRBD1 (6 bases). Trimming shortened V by 6 bases and J by 4 bases, and 13 bases separated the two germline ends. The germline gives CDR1 MNHEY, CDR2 SVGAGI. The CDR3 loop spans 14 amino acids. CDR3 coding DNA: TGTGCCAGCAGGATAACAGGGCGGAATCAGCCCCAGCATTTT. Translating it yields CASRITGRNQPQHF.

This clone was observed a single time. V and J are TRBV12-3 or TRBV12-4 and TRBJ1-4, with 7 nucleotides matching TRBD1. This CDR3 contains 13 residues. With 4 bases clipped from V and 5 bases from J, the junction kept 1 base outside the gene matches. This chain's CDR3 is CASSWGQNEKLFF. In DNA, the CDR3 is TGTGCCAGCAGTTGGGGACAGAATGAAAAACTGTTTTTT.

The chain uses TRBV7-9 and TRBJ2-5; the match to TRBD1 covers 10 bases. Germline-derived CDR1 and CDR2 are SEHNR and FQNEAQ (reference sequence). J gave up 3 bases and V 7 bases, and 8 bases lay outside the gene matches. The CDR3 has 15 amino acids. DNA for the CDR3: TGTGCCAGCACACCGGGACAGGGGTGGGAAGAGACCCAGTACTTC. Encoded protein: CASTPGQGWEETQYF.

This clone has only one observation. The V gene is TRBV27, the J gene TRBJ1-2; 8 nucleotides match TRBD1. Trimming at V came to 3 bases and at J to 4 bases, leaving 7 bases not matched to a gene. This CDR3 is 15 amino acids long. Germline V gene sequence: CDR1 MNHEY, CDR2 SMNVEV (reference sequence). In nucleotides, the CDR3 is TGTGCCAGCAGTTTGGGGACAGGTCTTTTCTATGGCTACACCTTC. Translating gives CASSLGTGLFYGYTF.